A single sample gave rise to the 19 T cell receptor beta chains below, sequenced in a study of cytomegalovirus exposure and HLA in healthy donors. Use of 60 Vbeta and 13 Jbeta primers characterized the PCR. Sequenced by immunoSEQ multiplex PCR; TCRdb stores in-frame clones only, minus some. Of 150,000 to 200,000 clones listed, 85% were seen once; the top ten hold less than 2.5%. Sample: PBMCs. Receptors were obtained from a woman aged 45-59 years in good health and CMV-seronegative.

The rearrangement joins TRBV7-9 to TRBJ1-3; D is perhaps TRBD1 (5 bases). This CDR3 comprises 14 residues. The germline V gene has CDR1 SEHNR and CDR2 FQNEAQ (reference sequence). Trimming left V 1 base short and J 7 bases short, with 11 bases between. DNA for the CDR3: TGTGCCAGCAGCTTAGTTGGGCAGGGCAACACCATATATTTT. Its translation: CASSLVGQGNTIYF. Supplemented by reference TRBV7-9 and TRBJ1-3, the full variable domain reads DTGVSQNPRHKITKRGQNVTFRCDPISEHNRLYWYRQTLGQGPEFLTYFQNEAQLEKSRLLSDRFSAERPKGSFSTLEIQRTEQGDSAMYLCASSLVGQGNTIYFGEGSWLTVV.

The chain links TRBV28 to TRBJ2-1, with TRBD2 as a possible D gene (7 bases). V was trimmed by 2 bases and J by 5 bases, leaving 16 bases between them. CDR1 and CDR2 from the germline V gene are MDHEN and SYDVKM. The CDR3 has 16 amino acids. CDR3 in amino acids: CASSLLGGGWNNEQFF. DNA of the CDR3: TGTGCCAGCAGTTTACTAGGGGGGGGGTGGAACAATGAGCAGTTCTTC.

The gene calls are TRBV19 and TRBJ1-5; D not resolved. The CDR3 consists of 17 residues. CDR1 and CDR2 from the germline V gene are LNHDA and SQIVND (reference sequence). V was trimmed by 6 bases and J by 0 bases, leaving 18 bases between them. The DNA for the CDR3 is TGTGCCAGTAGCGCCGACACTTTCCGCTCTAGCAATCAGCCCCAGCATTTT. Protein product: CASSADTFRSSNQPQHF.

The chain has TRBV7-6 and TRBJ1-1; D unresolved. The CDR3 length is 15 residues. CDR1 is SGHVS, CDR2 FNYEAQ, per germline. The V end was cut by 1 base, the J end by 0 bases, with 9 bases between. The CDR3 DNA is TGTGCCAGCAGCTTAGGGAGTAGAATGAACACTGAAGCTTTCTTT. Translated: CASSLGSRMNTEAFF.

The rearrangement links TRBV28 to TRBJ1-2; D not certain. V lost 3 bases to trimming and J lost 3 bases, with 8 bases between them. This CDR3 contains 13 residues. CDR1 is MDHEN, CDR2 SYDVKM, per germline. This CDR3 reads CASSLQRDYGYTF. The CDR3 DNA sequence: TGTGCCAGCAGTTTGCAAAGAGACTATGGCTACACCTTC.

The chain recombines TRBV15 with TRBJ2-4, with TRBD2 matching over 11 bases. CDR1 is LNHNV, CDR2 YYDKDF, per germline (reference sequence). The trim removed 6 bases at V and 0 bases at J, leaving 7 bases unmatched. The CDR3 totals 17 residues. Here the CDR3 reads CATRRQGLAGAKNIQYF. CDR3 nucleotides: TGTGCCACCAGAAGACAAGGACTAGCGGGAGCCAAAAACATTCAGTACTTC.

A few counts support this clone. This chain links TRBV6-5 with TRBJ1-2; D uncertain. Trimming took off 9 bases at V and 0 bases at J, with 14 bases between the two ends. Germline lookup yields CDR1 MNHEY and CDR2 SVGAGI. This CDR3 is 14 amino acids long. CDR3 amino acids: CASSKGEANYGYTF. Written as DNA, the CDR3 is TGTGCCAGTTCTAAGGGAGAGGCTAACTATGGCTACACCTTC.

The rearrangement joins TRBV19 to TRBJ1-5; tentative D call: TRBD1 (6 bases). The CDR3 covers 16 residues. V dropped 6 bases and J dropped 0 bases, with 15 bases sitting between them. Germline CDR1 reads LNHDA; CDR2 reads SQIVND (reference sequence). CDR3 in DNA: TGTGCCAGTAGACGGACAGCAGATTATAGCAATCAGCCCCAGCATTTT. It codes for CASRRTADYSNQPQHF.

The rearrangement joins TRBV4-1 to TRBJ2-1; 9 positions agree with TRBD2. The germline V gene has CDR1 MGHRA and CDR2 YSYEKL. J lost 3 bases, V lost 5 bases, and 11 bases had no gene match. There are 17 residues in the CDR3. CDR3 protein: CASSYDPGTSNYNEQFF. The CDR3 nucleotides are TGCGCCAGCAGCTATGATCCCGGGACTAGCAACTACAATGAGCAGTTCTTC.

CDR3 residues: CASSWGTGRGNTEAFF. In DNA, the CDR3 is TGCGCCAGCAGCTGGGGGACAGGCCGGGGTAACACTGAAGCTTTCTTT. V gene TRBV5-1 combines with J gene TRBJ1-1; 8 nucleotides line up with TRBD1. CDR3 size: 16 residues. Germline values: CDR1 SGHRS, CDR2 YFSETQ. V shed 3 bases, J shed 2 bases, and the junction held 9 bases outside the gene matches.

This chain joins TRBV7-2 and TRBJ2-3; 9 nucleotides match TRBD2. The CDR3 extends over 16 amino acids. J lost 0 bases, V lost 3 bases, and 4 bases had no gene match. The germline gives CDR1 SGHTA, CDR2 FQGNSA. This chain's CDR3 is CASSFAGGISTDTQYF. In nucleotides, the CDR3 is TGTGCCAGCAGCTTCGCGGGAGGGATAAGCACAGATACGCAGTATTTT.

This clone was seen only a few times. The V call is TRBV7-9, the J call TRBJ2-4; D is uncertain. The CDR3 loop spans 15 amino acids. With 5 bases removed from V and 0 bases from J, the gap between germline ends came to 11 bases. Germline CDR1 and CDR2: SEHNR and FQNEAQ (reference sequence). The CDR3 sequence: CASSDENLAKNIQYF. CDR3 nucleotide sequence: TGTGCCAGCAGCGATGAGAACTTAGCCAAAAACATTCAGTACTTC.

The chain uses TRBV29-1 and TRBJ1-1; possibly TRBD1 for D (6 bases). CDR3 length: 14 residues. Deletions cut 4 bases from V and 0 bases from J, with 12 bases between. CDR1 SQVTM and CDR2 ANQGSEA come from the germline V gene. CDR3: CSVARQAVNTEAFF. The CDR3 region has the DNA TGCAGCGTTGCCCGACAGGCGGTGAACACTGAAGCTTTCTTT.

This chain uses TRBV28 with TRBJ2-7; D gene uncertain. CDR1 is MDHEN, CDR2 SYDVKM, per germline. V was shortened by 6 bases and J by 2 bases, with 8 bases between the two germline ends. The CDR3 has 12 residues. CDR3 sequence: CASSTLAYEQYF. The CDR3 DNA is TGTGCCAGCAGCACTCTAGCCTACGAGCAGTACTTC. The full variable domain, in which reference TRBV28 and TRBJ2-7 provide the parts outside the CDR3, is DVKVTQSSRYLVKRTGEKVFLECVQDMDHENMFWYRQDPGLGLRLIYFSYDVKMKEKGDIPEGYSVSREKKERFSLILESASTNQTSMYLCASSTLAYEQYFGPGTRLTVT.

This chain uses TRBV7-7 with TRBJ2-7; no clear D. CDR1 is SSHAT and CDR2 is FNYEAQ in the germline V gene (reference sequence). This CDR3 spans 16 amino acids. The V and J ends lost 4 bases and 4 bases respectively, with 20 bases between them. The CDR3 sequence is CASSSTTRILGYEQYF. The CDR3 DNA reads TGTGCCAGCAGCTCTACGACCCGGATCCTCGGGTACGAGCAGTACTTC.

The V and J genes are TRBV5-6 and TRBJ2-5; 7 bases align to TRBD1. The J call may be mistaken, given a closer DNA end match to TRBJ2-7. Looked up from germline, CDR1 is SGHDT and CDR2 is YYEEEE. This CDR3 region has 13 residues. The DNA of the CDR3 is TGTGCCAGCAGCATGACAGGGTTGGGCGAGCAGTACTTC. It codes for CASSMTGLGEQYF.

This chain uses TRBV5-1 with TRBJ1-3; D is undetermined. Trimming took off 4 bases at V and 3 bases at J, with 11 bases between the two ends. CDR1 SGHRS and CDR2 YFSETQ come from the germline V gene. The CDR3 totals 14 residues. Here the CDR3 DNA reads TGCGCCAGCAGCCGAGGTGCGGGTGGAAACACCATATATTTT. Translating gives CASSRGAGGNTIYF.

The CDR3 here is CASSVGGSSNTGELFF. Here the CDR3 DNA reads TGTGCCAGCAGCGTCGGCGGGAGTTCAAACACCGGGGAGCTGTTTTTT. This chain connects TRBV9 to TRBJ2-2; TRBD2 aligns across 7 bases. Unmatched junction bases numbered 6, after V lost 2 bases and J lost 2 bases. The CDR3 consists of 16 residues. Germline CDR1 and CDR2: SGDLS and YYNGEE.

CDR3 amino acids: CASSLSAGSEAFF. The DNA for the CDR3 is TGTGCCAGCAGTTTATCGGCAGGGTCTGAAGCTTTCTTT. The rearrangement joins TRBV28 to TRBJ1-1; TRBD1 is a possible D gene (5 bases). This CDR3 is 13 amino acids long. The V gene's germline CDR1 is MDHEN and CDR2 SYDVKM. V lost 1 base and J lost 6, with 9 bases in between.